These T cell receptor beta chains were read from a single sample in a study of T cell repertoires in cytomegalovirus infection. TCRdb re-called the reads through MiXCR, storing one row per CDR3 protein. The repertoire holds 830,000 or so distinct CDR3 sequences, with 30% to 35% as singletons. No antigen is known for these receptors. The specimen comprised cultured CD8+ T cells from PBMCs, sampled from culture after CMV antigen stimulation. These receptors all come from a human donor in good health (CMV status not recorded). Some clones in this sample may be carry-over from other donors' samples. Both conserved end residues are part of each CDR3. D genes are given only for firm matches. Not every row has a clone size; where given, it reads once, few, many or a size class.

TRBD2,TRBJ2-3,NA,TRBV19,TGTGCCAGTAGCCCTGGACTAGCAACGCAGTATTTT,CASSPGLATQYF
NA,TRBJ1-5,NA,TRBV6-6,TGTGCCAGCAGTTACGGAGCCGAGGATCAGCCCCAGCATTTT,CASSYGAEDQPQHF
TRBD1,TRBJ2-2,few,TRBV28,TGTGCCAGCAGACTCCGGGACAGGCTCCTCACCGGGGAGCTGTTTTTT,CASRLRDRLLTGELFF
TRBD1,TRBJ2-7,NA,TRBV12-3/TRBV12-4,TGTGCCAGCAGCCCAGACAGGGGGCCTCTCTACGAGCAGTACTTC,CASSPDRGPLYEQYF
TRBD1,TRBJ1-5,many,TRBV27,TGTGCCAGCAGTTTAATCGGGGGGACAGGGAATCAGCCCCAGCATTTT,CASSLIGGTGNQPQHF
NA,TRBJ1-2,few,TRBV4-1,TGCGCCAGCAGCCAAGATGTGGGGGCGCCGGTTTATGGCTACACCTTC,CASSQDVGAPVYGYTF
NA,TRBJ2-1,NA,TRBV6-2/TRBV6-3,TGTGTCAGCAGTTCTGTGGACTTAGCCTCGAAGTTCTTC,CVSSSVDLASKFF
TRBD2,TRBJ2-2,NA,TRBV7-6,TGTGCCACACCGGGGCTAGCGGGGGGGAACACCGGGGAGCTGTTTTTT,CATPGLAGGNTGELFF
NA,TRBJ1-1,many,TRBV19,TGTGCCAGTAGTATCTCGGTGAACACTGAAGCTTTCTTT,CASSISVNTEAFF
NA,TRBJ2-7,few,TRBV6-6,TGTGCCACCAAACCGGGATTCCGGAGCTACGAGCAGTACTTC,CATKPGFRSYEQYF
NA,TRBJ1-4,few,TRBV15,TGTGCCACCAGCAGAGGCGAACAGGGACGTGAAAAACTGTTTTTT,CATSRGEQGREKLFF
TRBD1,TRBJ1-1,NA,TRBV28,TGTGTCAGCAAACGGGACAGGGGGCTAACTGAAGCTTTCTTT,CVSKRDRGLTEAFF